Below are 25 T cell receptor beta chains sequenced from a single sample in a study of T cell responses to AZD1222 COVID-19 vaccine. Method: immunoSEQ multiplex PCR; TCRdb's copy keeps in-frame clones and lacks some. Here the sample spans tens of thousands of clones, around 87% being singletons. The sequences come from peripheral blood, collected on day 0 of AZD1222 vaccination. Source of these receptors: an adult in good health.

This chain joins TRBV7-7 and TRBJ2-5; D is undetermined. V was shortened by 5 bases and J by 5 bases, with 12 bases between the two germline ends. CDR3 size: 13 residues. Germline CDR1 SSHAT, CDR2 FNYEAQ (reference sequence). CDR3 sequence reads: CASSEAPRETQYF. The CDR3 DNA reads TGTGCCAGCAGCGAGGCACCGAGGGAGACCCAGTACTTC.

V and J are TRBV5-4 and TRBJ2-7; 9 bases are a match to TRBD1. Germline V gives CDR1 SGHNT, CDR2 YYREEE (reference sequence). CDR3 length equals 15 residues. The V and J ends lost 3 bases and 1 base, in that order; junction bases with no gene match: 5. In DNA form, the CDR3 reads TGTGCCAGCAGCTCGGGACAGGGTTCTTCCTACGAGCAGTACTTC. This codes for CASSSGQGSSYEQYF.

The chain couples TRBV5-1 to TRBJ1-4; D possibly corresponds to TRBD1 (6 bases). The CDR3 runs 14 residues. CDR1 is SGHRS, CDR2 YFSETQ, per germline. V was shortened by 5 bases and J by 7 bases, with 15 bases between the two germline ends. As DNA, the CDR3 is TGCGCCAGCAGAGAGGACAGCCTAGGTGAAAAACTGTTTTTT. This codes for CASREDSLGEKLFF.

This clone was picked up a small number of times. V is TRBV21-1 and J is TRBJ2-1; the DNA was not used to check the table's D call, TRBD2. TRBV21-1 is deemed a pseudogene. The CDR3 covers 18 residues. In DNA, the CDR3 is TGTGCCAGCAGCTGGAGTAGGAGGCCGGGACTACTTTACAATGAGCAGTTCTTC. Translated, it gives CASSWSRRPGLLYNEQFF.

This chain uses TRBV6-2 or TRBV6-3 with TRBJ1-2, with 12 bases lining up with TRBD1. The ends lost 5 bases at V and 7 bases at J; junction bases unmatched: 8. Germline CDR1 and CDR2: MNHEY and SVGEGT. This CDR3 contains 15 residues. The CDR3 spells CASSISGQGAFGYTF. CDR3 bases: TGTGCCAGCAGTATTTCGGGACAGGGGGCATTTGGCTACACCTTC.

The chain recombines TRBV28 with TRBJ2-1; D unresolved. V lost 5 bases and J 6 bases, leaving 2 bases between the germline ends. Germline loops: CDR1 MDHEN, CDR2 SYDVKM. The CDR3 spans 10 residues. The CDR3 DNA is TGTGCCAGCAGTCGCAATGAGCAGTTCTTC. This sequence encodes CASSRNEQFF.

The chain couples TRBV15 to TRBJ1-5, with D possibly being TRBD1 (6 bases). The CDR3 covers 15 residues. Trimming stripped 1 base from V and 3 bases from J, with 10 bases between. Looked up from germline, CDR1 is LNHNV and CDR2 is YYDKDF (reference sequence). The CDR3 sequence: CATSRGTDHNQPQHF. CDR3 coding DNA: TGTGCCACCAGCAGAGGGACAGACCACAATCAGCCCCAGCATTTT.

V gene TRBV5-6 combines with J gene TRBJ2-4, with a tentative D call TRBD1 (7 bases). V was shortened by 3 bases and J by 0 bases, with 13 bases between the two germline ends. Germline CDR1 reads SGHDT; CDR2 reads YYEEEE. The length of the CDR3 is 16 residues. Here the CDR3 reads CASSWGDSLAKNIQYF. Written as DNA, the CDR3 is TGTGCCAGCAGCTGGGGGGACAGTCTAGCCAAAAACATTCAGTACTTC.

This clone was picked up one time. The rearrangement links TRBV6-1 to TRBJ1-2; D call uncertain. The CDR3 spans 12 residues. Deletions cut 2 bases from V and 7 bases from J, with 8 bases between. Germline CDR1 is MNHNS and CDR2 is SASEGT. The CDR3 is CASSEYLGGYTF. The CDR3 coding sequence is TGTGCCAGCAGTGAATATCTGGGTGGCTACACCTTC.

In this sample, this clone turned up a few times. The CDR3 DNA reads TGTGCCAGCAGCTCAGGGGAGGACGAGCAGTACTTC. As protein: CASSSGEDEQYF. The J gene is TRBJ2-7, the V gene TRBV5-4, with D possibly called TRBD1 or TRBD2 (6 bases each). Trimming stripped 3 bases from V and 5 bases from J, with 9 bases between. CDR3 length: 12 amino acids. Per the germline V gene, CDR1 is SGHNT and CDR2 is YYREEE (reference sequence).

This chain's CDR3 is CASSMGGGTGDLNEQFF. For the CDR3, the DNA is TGTGCCAGTAGTATGGGGGGAGGGACAGGGGACCTCAATGAGCAGTTCTTC. The chain is built from TRBV19 and TRBJ2-1; 10 bases map to TRBD1. The CDR3 is 17 residues long. Germline-derived CDR1 and CDR2 are LNHDA and SQIVND (reference sequence). V lost 3 bases, J lost 6 bases, and 11 bases stayed unmatched.

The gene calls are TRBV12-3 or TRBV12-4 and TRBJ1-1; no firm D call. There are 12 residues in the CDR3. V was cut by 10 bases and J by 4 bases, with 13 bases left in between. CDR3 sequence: CATGRDPTEAFF. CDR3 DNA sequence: TGTGCCACGGGAAGGGATCCCACTGAAGCTTTCTTT.

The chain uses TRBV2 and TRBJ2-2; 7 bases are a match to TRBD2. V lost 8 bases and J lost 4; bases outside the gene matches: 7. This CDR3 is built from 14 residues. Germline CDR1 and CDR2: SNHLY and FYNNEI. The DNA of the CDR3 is TGTGCCAGCCTAGCGGAACGGCGCACCGGGGAGCTGTTTTTT. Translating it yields CASLAERRTGELFF.

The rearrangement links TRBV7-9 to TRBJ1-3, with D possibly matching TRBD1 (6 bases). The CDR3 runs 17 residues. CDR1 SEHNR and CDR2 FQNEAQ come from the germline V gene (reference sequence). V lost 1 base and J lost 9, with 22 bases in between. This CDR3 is CASSLEGDRGYVSTIYF. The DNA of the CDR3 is TGTGCCAGCAGCTTAGAGGGGGATCGGGGTTATGTGAGCACCATATATTTT. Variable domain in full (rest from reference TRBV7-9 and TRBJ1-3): DTGVSQNPRHKITKRGQNVTFRCDPISEHNRLYWYRQTLGQGPEFLTYFQNEAQLEKSRLLSDRFSAERPKGSFSTLEIQRTEQGDSAMYLCASSLEGDRGYVSTIYFGEGSWLTVV.

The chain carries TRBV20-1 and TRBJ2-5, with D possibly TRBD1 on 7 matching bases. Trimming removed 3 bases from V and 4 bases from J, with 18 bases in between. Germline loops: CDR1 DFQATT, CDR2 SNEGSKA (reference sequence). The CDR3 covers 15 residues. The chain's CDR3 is CSASLGGGVIETQYF. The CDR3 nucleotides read TGCAGTGCTAGTTTAGGGGGCGGGGTAATAGAGACCCAGTACTTC.

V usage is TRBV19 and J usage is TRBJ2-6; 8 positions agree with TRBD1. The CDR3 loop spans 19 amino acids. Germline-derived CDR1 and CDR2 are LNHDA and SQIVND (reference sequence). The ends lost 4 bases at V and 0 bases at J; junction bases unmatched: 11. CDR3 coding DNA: TGTGCCAGTAGTACCCCTCGCAGGACAGGGAACTCTGGGGCCAACGTCCTGACTTTC. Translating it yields CASSTPRRTGNSGANVLTF.

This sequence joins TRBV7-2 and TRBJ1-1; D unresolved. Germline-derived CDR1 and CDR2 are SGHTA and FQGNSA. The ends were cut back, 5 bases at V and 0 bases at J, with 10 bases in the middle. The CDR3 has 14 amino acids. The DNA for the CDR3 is TGTGCCAGCAGCGTCGCGTTGATGAACACTGAAGCTTTCTTT. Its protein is CASSVALMNTEAFF.

The CDR3 is CASSPLTGYGTEAFF. The DNA for the CDR3 is TGTGCCAGCAGCCCCTTGACAGGGTACGGGACTGAAGCTTTCTTT. The chain recombines TRBV7-8 with TRBJ1-1; 7 nucleotides agree with TRBD1. There are 15 residues in the CDR3. CDR1 SGHVS and CDR2 FQNEAQ come from the germline V gene. V trimming: 5 bases; J trimming: 5 bases; junction bases outside the gene matches: 11. The variable domain in full, completed from reference TRBV7-8 and TRBJ1-1, reads GAGVSQSPRYKVAKRGQDVALRCDPISGHVSLFWYQQALGQGPEFLTYFQNEAQLDKSGLPSDRFFAERPEGSVSTLKIQRTQQEDSAVYLCASSPLTGYGTEAFFGQGTRLTVV.

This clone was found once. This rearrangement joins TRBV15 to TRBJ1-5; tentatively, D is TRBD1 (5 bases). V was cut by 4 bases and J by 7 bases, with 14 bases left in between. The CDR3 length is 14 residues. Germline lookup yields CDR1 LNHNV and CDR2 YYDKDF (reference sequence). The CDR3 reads CATSMAAREQPQHF. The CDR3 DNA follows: TGTGCCACCAGCATGGCAGCCAGGGAACAGCCCCAGCATTTT. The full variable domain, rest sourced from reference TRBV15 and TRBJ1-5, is DAMVIQNPRYQVTQFGKPVTLSCSQTLNHNVMYWYQQKSSQAPKLLFHYYDKDFNNEADTPDNFQSRRPNTSFCFLDIRSPGLGDTAMYLCATSMAAREQPQHFGDGTRLSIL.

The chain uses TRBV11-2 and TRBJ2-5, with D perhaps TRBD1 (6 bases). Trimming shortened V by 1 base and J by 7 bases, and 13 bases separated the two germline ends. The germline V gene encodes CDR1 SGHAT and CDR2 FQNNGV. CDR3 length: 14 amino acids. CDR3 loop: CASSLAVQGWTQYF. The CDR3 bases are TGTGCCAGCAGCTTAGCGGTGCAGGGGTGGACCCAGTACTTC. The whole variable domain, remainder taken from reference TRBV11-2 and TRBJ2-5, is EAGVAQSPRYKIIEKRQSVAFWCNPISGHATLYWYQQILGQGPKLLIQFQNNGVVDDSQLPKDRFSAERLKGVDSTLKIQPAKLEDSAVYLCASSLAVQGWTQYFGPGTRLLVL.

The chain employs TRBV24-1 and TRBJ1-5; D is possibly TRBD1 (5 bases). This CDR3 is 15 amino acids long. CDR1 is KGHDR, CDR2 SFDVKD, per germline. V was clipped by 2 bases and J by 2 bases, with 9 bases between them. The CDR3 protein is CATSDYGAGNQPQHF. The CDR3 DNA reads TGTGCCACCAGTGATTATGGGGCTGGCAATCAGCCCCAGCATTTT.

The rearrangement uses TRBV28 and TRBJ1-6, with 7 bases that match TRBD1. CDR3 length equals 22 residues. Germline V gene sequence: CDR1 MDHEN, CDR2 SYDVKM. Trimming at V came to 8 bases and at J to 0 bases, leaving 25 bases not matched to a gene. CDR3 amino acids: CASHTQTIGKPGQSSYNSPLHF. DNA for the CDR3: TGTGCCAGCCACACCCAAACAATTGGGAAACCGGGACAGAGCTCCTATAATTCACCCCTCCACTTT.

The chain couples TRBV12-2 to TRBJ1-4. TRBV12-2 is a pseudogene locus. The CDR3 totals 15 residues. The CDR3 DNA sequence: TGTGCAAGTCGCACGGGAGGCACAACTAATGAAAAACTGTTTTTT. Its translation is CASRTGGTTNEKLFF.

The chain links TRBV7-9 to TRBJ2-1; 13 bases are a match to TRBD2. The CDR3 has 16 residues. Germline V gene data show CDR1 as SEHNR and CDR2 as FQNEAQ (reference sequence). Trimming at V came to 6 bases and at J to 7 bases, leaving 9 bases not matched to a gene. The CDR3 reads CASRPPRTSGRNEQFF. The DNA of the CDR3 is TGTGCCAGCAGGCCCCCAAGGACTAGCGGGAGAAATGAGCAGTTCTTC.

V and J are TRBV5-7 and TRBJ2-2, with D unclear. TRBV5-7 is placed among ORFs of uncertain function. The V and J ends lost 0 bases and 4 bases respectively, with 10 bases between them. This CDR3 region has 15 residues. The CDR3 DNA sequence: TGTGCCAGCAGCTTGGAAAGGGAAGCCACCGGGGAGCTGTTTTTT. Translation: CASSLEREATGELFF.